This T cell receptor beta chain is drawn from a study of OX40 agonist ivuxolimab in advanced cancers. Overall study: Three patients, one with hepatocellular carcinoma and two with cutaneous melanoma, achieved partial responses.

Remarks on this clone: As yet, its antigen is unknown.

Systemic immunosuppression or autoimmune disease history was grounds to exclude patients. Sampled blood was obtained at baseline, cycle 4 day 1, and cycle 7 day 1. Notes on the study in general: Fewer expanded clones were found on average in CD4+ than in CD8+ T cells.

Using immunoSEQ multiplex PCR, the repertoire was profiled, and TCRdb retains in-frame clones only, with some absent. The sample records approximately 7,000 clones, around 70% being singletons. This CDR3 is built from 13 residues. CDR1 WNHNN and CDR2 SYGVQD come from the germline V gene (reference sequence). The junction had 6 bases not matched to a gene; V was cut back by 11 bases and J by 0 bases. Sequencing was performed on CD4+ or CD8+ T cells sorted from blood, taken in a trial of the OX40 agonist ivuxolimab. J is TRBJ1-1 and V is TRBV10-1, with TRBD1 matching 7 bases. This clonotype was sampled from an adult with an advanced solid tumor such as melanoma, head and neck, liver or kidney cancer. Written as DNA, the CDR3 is TGCGCCGGACCGGGACAGTTGAACACTGAAGCTTTCTTT. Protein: CAGPGQLNTEAFF.